This passage covers 17 T cell receptor beta chains from one sample sequenced in a study of blood T cell repertoires in COVID-19 (dated by TCRdb to about 2020). The receptor library was made with the immunoSEQ multiplex PCR assay. TCRdb provides this immuneACCESS table in a form limited to in-frame rearrangements. Some clones are lacking; in checked studies, under half of them reflect an unresolved V gene, and why the rest are absent is not known. Recorded for this sample are 100,000 to 150,000 clones; around 89% of them occurred a single time. The ten largest clones capture around 18% of the sample. Source material: peripheral blood. These TCRs come from a man in his fifties with active or convalescent COVID-19.

The chain has TRBV4-2 and TRBJ2-2, with a tentative D call TRBD1 (6 bases). This CDR3 is built from 17 residues. Per the germline V gene, CDR1 is LGHNA and CDR2 is YNFKEQ. V was shortened by 1 base and J by 3 bases, with 15 bases between the two germline ends. The CDR3 region has the DNA TGTGCCAGCAGCCAAGCGGTCAGGGGATTCGACACCGGGGAGCTGTTTTTT. Its translation: CASSQAVRGFDTGELFF.

The chain combines TRBV5-4 with TRBJ1-3, with TRBD1 identical over 7 bases. V dropped 0 bases and J dropped 3; count of bases not matched to a gene: 3. The CDR3 runs 15 residues. CDR1 SGHNT and CDR2 YYREEE come from the germline V gene (reference sequence). CDR3 protein: CASSLAGGGGNTIYF. The CDR3, as DNA: TGTGCCAGCAGCTTGGCAGGGGGTGGTGGAAACACCATATATTTT.

V usage is TRBV7-2 and J usage is TRBJ2-5; TRBD2 might be the D (6 bases). The germline CDR1 and CDR2 sequences are SGHTA and FQGNSA. This CDR3 spans 14 amino acids. Between the trimmed V and J ends, which lost 3 bases and 5 bases, there was a span of 13 bases. CDR3 amino acids: CASSFGTGVETQYF. The CDR3 DNA reads TGTGCCAGCAGCTTTGGGACGGGGGTTGAGACCCAGTACTTC.

CDR3 DNA: TGTGCCAGCAGCTCTGGGGGGGGAGAGACCCAGTACTTC. Protein sequence: CASSSGGGETQYF. The genes are TRBV5-4 and TRBJ2-5; 7 bases are shared with TRBD2. Losses at the gene ends were 3 bases for V and 4 bases for J; bases not matched to a gene: 3. CDR3 size: 13 residues. Germline lookup yields CDR1 SGHNT and CDR2 YYREEE (reference sequence). Using reference TRBV5-4 and TRBJ2-5 for the parts outside the CDR3, the full variable domain is ETGVTQSPTHLIKTRGQQVTLRCSSQSGHNTVSWYQQALGQGPQFIFQYYREEENGRGNFPPRFSGLQFPNYSSELNVNALELDDSALYLCASSSGGGETQYFGPGTRLLVL.

The chain is built from TRBV21-1 and TRBJ2-5; the table's D call TRBD1 went unverified against the DNA. TRBV21-1 is annotated as a pseudogene. This CDR3 has 15 residues. The CDR3 DNA reads as TGTGCCAGCAGCCGGGACAGGGACTACCAAGAGACCCAGTACTTC. The encoded protein is CASSRDRDYQETQYF.

The chain couples TRBV28 to TRBJ1-3; perhaps TRBD1 as D (6 bases). V was pared by 5 bases and J by 2 bases, with 13 bases between. This CDR3 has 15 residues. CDR1 and CDR2 (germline): MDHEN, SYDVKM. The CDR3 sequence: CASSPTGRTGNTIYF. The CDR3 nucleotides are TGTGCCAGCAGTCCTACAGGGAGAACTGGAAACACCATATATTTT. The complete variable domain, with remaining parts taken from reference TRBV28 and TRBJ1-3, reads DVKVTQSSRYLVKRTGEKVFLECVQDMDHENMFWYRQDPGLGLRLIYFSYDVKMKEKGDIPEGYSVSREKKERFSLILESASTNQTSMYLCASSPTGRTGNTIYFGEGSWLTVV.

The rearrangement uses TRBV5-1 and TRBJ1-3, with D tentatively TRBD1 (6 bases). V was pared by 4 bases and J by 2 bases, with 10 bases between. CDR1 and CDR2 (germline): SGHRS, YFSETQ. CDR3 length equals 14 residues. CDR3 sequence (DNA): TGCGCCAGCAGCCCGGACAGCACTGGAAACACCATATATTTT. This gives the protein CASSPDSTGNTIYF.

This clone was seen only once. V is TRBV9 and J is TRBJ1-4; TRBD1 matches at 9 bases. The V gene end was trimmed by 2 bases and the J gene end by 6 bases; junction bases not matched to a gene: 8. The length of the CDR3 is 16 residues. CDR1 is SGDLS, CDR2 YYNGEE, per germline. The CDR3 region is CASSVSPTGGDEKLFF. In nucleotides, the CDR3 is TGTGCCAGCAGCGTTTCACCGACAGGGGGGGATGAAAAACTGTTTTTT.

The CDR3 DNA follows: TGTGCCAGCAGTTTGGATAGCGGGAGCGCGGGGACAGATACGCAGTATTTT. Protein: CASSLDSGSAGTDTQYF. The rearrangement links TRBV28 to TRBJ2-3; 9 bases align to TRBD2. The CDR3 has 17 amino acids. Germline trimming cut 3 bases from V and 3 bases from J; bases unmatched to any gene: 10. CDR1 is MDHEN, CDR2 SYDVKM, per germline. Supplemented by reference TRBV28 and TRBJ2-3, the full variable domain reads DVKVTQSSRYLVKRTGEKVFLECVQDMDHENMFWYRQDPGLGLRLIYFSYDVKMKEKGDIPEGYSVSREKKERFSLILESASTNQTSMYLCASSLDSGSAGTDTQYFGPGTRLTVL.

This chain joins TRBV29-1 and TRBJ1-2; tentative D call: TRBD1 (6 bases). Per germline, CDR1 SQVTM and CDR2 ANQGSEA. This CDR3 has 11 residues. V was clipped by 6 bases and J by 6 bases, with 11 bases between them. CDR3 nucleotide sequence: TGCAGCGTCAGTAGGGGGAATGGCTACACCTTC. Amino acid sequence: CSVSRGNGYTF.

The chain is built from TRBV4-3 and TRBJ1-2, with 7 bases identical to TRBD1. Unmatched junction bases numbered 9, after V lost 0 bases and J lost 5 bases. This CDR3 has 16 residues. Germline loops: CDR1 LGHNA, CDR2 YSLEER. The chain's CDR3 is CASSQDGGQIYYGYTF. The CDR3 coding sequence is TGCGCCAGCAGCCAAGATGGGGGACAGATTTATTATGGCTACACCTTC.

The chain is built from TRBV5-8 and TRBJ1-5, with a tentative D call TRBD1 (5 bases). V gave up 0 bases and J gave up 15 bases, with 13 bases separating them. The CDR3 consists of 12 residues. Germline-derived CDR1 and CDR2 are SGHTS and YDEGEE. CDR3 residues: CASSLEAGSGHF. The CDR3 region has the DNA TGTGCCAGCAGCTTGGAAGCAGGGTCAGGGCATTTT.

The rearrangement uses TRBV19 and TRBJ1-1; unclear D gene. The germline V gene encodes CDR1 LNHDA and CDR2 SQIVND (reference sequence). V was pared by 7 bases and J by 4 bases, with 7 bases between. The CDR3 runs 11 residues. The CDR3 sequence: CASIFGTEAFF. The CDR3 DNA follows: TGTGCCAGTATTTTCGGCACTGAAGCTTTCTTT.

The chain uses TRBV5-5 and TRBJ2-1, with TRBD2 matching 8 bases. CDR1 and CDR2 from the germline V gene are SGHKS and YYEKEE (reference sequence). The CDR3 has 16 residues. The junction had 10 bases not matched to a gene; V was cut back by 4 bases and J by 4 bases. As DNA, the CDR3 is TGTGCCAGCAGCAGAGCGGGGGCCTCCAGGTACAATGAGCAGTTCTTC. It translates to CASSRAGASRYNEQFF. The complete variable domain, with remaining parts taken from reference TRBV5-5 and TRBJ2-1, reads DAGVTQSPTHLIKTRGQQVTLRCSPISGHKSVSWYQQVLGQGPQFIFQYYEKEERGRGNFPDRFSARQFPNYSSELNVNALLLGDSALYLCASSRAGASRYNEQFFGPGTRLTVL.

The rearrangement uses TRBV6-8 and TRBJ2-2, with TRBD1 matching over 7 bases. Germline V gene data show CDR1 as MNHGY and CDR2 as SAAAGT. The junction had 4 bases not matched to a gene; V was cut back by 5 bases and J by 4 bases. CDR3 length: 14 residues. CDR3 sequence: CASSPRQGTGELFF. As DNA, the CDR3 is TGTGCCAGCAGTCCCCGACAGGGCACCGGGGAGCTGTTTTTT.

This rearrangement joins TRBV10-1 to TRBJ2-1; 7 nucleotides agree with TRBD2. CDR3 length equals 15 residues. J gave up 4 bases and V 6 bases, and 9 bases lay outside the gene matches. CDR1 is WNHNN and CDR2 is SYGVQD in the germline V gene (reference sequence). DNA for the CDR3: TGCGCCAGCAGACCCGCGGGAGAAGTTTACAATGAGCAGTTCTTC. It translates to CASRPAGEVYNEQFF.

The chain combines TRBV19 with TRBJ2-1; TRBD2 might be the D (6 bases). The germline V gene has CDR1 LNHDA and CDR2 SQIVND (reference sequence). The CDR3 is made up of 13 amino acids. The germline V and J ends were trimmed by 7 bases and 10 bases, with 17 bases remaining between them. The DNA of the CDR3 is TGTGCCAGTAAAGCGGGCCAAGGTGGGGAGCAGTTCTTC. Its protein is CASKAGQGGEQFF.